This T cell receptor beta chain was recorded in a study of blood T cell repertoires in COVID-19. Study in general: In each case, the material was cDNA or gDNA derived from T cells, B-cell-depleted T cells, or PBMCs.

Measured with immunoSEQ multiplex PCR; TCRdb has only the in-frame clones, and not every one. Altogether about 69,000 clones are present, about four fifths being singletons, with the ten largest covering roughly 15%. There are 16 residues in the CDR3. J lost 2 bases, V lost 6 bases, and 10 bases had no gene match. The germline V gene has CDR1 SGHAT and CDR2 FQNNGV. The receptor comes from a man between 45 and 60 years old with COVID-19, enrolled during active disease. Material for sequencing was peripheral blood. V is TRBV11-2 and J is TRBJ2-7; 10 positions match TRBD1. CDR3 sequence (DNA): TGTGCCAGCAGTCTAATATCGGGACAGGGGCCCTACGAGCAGTACTTC. Translating gives CASSLISGQGPYEQYF.